These 13 T cell receptor beta chains share one sample of origin, sequenced in a study of T-cell reconstitution after alpha-beta-depleted transplantation in children. During its preparation, the TCRbeta library received unique molecular identifiers. MiXCR, applied by TCRdb to the PCR reads, yields one record per CDR3 protein. The sample consists of about 980,000 distinct CDR3 sequences, less than 30% of them appearing once. The input for sequencing was PBMCs, mostly from graft donor cells, taken 360 days after TCRalphabeta/CD19-depleted stem cell transplant. These receptors all stem from a boy under two years old who had a stem cell transplant for SCID, so the T cells may come from the graft donor.

The J gene is TRBJ2-1, the V gene TRBV6-1, with TRBD2 matching over 10 bases. Per the germline V gene, CDR1 is MNHNS and CDR2 is SASEGT. The CDR3 extends over 17 amino acids. The ends lost 5 bases at V and 3 bases at J; junction bases unmatched: 10. This chain's CDR3 is CASSMASGGRGYNEQFF. The CDR3 DNA reads as TGTGCCAGCAGTATGGCTAGCGGGGGCCGGGGCTACAATGAGCAGTTCTTC.

V usage is TRBV10-2 and J usage is TRBJ2-3, with unresolved D. V was cut by 6 bases and J by 2 bases, with 15 bases left in between. The CDR3 has 15 residues. Germline V gene data show CDR1 as WSHSY and CDR2 as SAAADI. The CDR3 region is CASSPGLLNTDTQYF. In DNA form, the CDR3 reads TGCGCCAGCAGCCCCGGTCTTTTGAACACAGATACGCAGTATTTT.

The rearrangement uses TRBV5-1 and TRBJ2-1, with 11 bases lining up with TRBD2. The V segment lost 5 bases and the J segment 2 bases; nucleotides outside the gene matches: 0. This CDR3 is built from 14 residues. Germline lookup yields CDR1 SGHRS and CDR2 YFSETQ. The CDR3 loop is CASRGLAAYNEQFF. The CDR3 DNA sequence: TGCGCCAGCAGGGGACTAGCGGCCTACAATGAGCAGTTCTTC.

The sample holds a few counts of this clonotype. This chain links TRBV27 with TRBJ2-5; D is undetermined. Germline CDR1 MNHEY, CDR2 SMNVEV (reference sequence). This CDR3 spans 13 amino acids. Between the trimmed V and J ends, which lost 5 bases and 2 bases, there was a span of 9 bases. CDR3 sequence: CASSPQIQETQYF. CDR3 coding DNA: TGTGCCAGCAGTCCCCAGATACAAGAGACCCAGTACTTC.

CDR3 coding DNA: TGTGCCGGGGCCCTCTGGGGGACTGACACAGATACGCAGTATTTT. It specifies CAGALWGTDTDTQYF. The chain uses TRBV7-2 and TRBJ2-3; tentative D call: TRBD2 (6 bases). The length of the CDR3 is 15 residues. Deletions cut 11 bases from V and 2 bases from J, with 20 bases between. Germline CDR1 SGHTA, CDR2 FQGNSA.

V gene TRBV7-3 combines with J gene TRBJ2-3; 9 bases match TRBD2. The trim removed 0 bases at V and 5 bases at J, leaving 6 bases unmatched. In germline, CDR1 is SGHTA, CDR2 FQGTGA. The CDR3 has 16 amino acids. The CDR3 DNA reads TGTGCCAGCAGCTTAACTGGGCTAGCGGGGAGAGATACGCAGTATTTT. Residues: CASSLTGLAGRDTQYF.

V and J are TRBV5-1 and TRBJ1-2; no firm D call. The germline CDR1 and CDR2 sequences are SGHRS and YFSETQ. CDR3 length: 11 residues. V gave up 6 bases and J gave up 7 bases, with 10 bases separating them. The CDR3 protein is CASKSDGGYTF. The CDR3 nucleotides are TGCGCCAGCAAGAGCGATGGTGGCTACACCTTC. Complete variable domain (other parts from reference TRBV5-1 and TRBJ1-2): KAGVTQTPRYLIKTRGQQVTLSCSPISGHRSVSWYQQTPGQGLQFLFEYFSETQRNKGNFPGRFSGRQFSNSRSEMNVSTLELGDSALYLCASKSDGGYTFGSGTRLTVV.

This chain links TRBV30 with TRBJ1-5, with D tentatively TRBD1 (6 bases). The CDR3 is 14 residues long. The V end was cut by 2 bases, the J end by 7 bases, with 15 bases between. Germline V gives CDR1 GTSNPN, CDR2 SVGIG (reference sequence). CDR3 sequence (DNA): TGTGCCTGGAGTCAGGGGACGGAGCGGCAGCCCCAGCATTTT. Translation: CAWSQGTERQPQHF. Based on the CDR3 plus reference TRBV30 and TRBJ1-5, the full variable domain is SQTIHQWPATLVQPVGSPLSLECTVEGTSNPNLYWYRQAAGRGLQLLFYSVGIGQISSEVPQNLSASRPQDRQFILSSKKLLLSDSGFYLCAWSQGTERQPQHFGDGTRLSIL.

The J gene is TRBJ2-7, the V gene TRBV5-1; D is possibly TRBD1 or TRBD2 (5 bases each). Trimming pared 5 bases from V and 0 bases from J, leaving 9 bases between. The CDR3 spans 13 residues. Germline CDR1 reads SGHRS; CDR2 reads YFSETQ. CDR3 sequence reads: CASRGEPSYEQYF. As DNA, the CDR3 is TGCGCCAGCAGGGGGGAGCCCTCCTACGAGCAGTACTTC.

This clonotype has a handful of counts. The rearrangement links TRBV10-3 to TRBJ2-3; TRBD2 matches at 7 bases. J lost 0 bases, V lost 0 bases, and 6 bases had no gene match. Germline V gives CDR1 ENHRY, CDR2 SYGVKD. CDR3 length: 17 residues. CDR3 protein: CAISESSGTSSTDTQYF. The CDR3, as DNA: TGTGCCATCAGTGAGTCGAGCGGGACTTCTAGCACAGATACGCAGTATTTT.

The genes are TRBV5-6 and TRBJ2-5; 11 bases are shared with TRBD2. Germline-derived CDR1 and CDR2 are SGHDT and YYEEEE. Unmatched junction bases numbered 8, after V lost 8 bases and J lost 5 bases. The CDR3 covers 14 residues. CDR3 in DNA: TGTGCCAGTCTACTAGCGGGGGTTGGGGAGACCCAGTACTTC. Protein product: CASLLAGVGETQYF.

The rearrangement joins TRBV25-1 to TRBJ2-7; tentative D call: TRBD1 (5 bases). Trimming left V 7 bases short and J 1 base short, with 14 bases between. Germline CDR1 is MGHDK and CDR2 is SYGVNS. CDR3 size: 14 residues. The CDR3 region is CASTRPRVSYEQYF. For the CDR3, the DNA is TGTGCCAGCACCCGACCCAGGGTTTCCTACGAGCAGTACTTC.

In this sample, this clonotype turned up a few times. The chain couples TRBV20-1 to TRBJ2-2, with D maybe TRBD1 (8 bases). V was pared by 1 base and J by 8 bases, with 17 bases between. Germline CDR1 reads DFQATT; CDR2 reads SNEGSKA (reference sequence). The CDR3 spans 15 residues. This CDR3 is CSARATSRDRGELFF. The CDR3 bases are TGCAGTGCTAGAGCGACTAGCAGGGACAGGGGGGAGCTGTTTTTT.